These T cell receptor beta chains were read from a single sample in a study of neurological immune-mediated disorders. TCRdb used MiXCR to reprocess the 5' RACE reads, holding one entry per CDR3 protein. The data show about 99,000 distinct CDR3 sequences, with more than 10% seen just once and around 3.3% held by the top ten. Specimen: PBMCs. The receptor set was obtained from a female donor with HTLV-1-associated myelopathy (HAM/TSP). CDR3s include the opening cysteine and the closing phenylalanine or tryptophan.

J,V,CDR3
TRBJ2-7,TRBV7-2,CASSREGGYSYEQYF
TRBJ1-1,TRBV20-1,CSARQGANTEAFF
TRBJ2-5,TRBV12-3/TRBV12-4,CASSPTAGGNQETQYF
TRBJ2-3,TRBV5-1,CASSSKDGTIPLNVYF
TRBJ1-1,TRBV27,CASSTTGTLNTEAFF
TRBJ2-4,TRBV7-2,CASSSRLGIQYF
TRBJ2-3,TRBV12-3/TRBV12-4,CVSRFLGTDTQYF
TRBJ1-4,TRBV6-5,CASSYSSGRGSEKLFF
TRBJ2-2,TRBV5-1,CASSLRQGETGELFF
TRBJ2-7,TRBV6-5,CASSHVSGKSYEQYF
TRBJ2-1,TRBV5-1,CASSEGNEQFF
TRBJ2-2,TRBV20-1,CSARDWGQSNTGELFF
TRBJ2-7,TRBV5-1,CASSRIPSWGGLEQYF
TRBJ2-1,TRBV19,CASSMTGVASYNEQFF
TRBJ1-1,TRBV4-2,CASSQPGGPNTEAFF
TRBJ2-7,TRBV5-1,CASSDEAGDQYEQYF
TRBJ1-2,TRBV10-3,CAIARDRAGGYTF
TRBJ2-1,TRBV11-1,CASSRMVMLGQNEQFF
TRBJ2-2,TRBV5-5,CASSNTSVVTGELFF
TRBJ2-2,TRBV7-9,CASSFSPGELFF
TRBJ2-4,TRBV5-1,CASQLGYMGGQNIQYF
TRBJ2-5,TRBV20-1,CSATEMTSGDQETQYF
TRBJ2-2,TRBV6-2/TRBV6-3,CASSFRTSGSNTGELFF
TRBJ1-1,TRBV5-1,CASSYQGGDTEAFF
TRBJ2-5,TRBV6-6,CASSEGSGTQYF
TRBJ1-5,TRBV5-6,CASSFGQGAFDQPQHF
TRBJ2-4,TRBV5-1,CASSLERGGDIQYF
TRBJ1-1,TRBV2,CASSAVRSDTEAFF
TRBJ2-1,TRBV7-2,CASSKRGSSYNEQFF
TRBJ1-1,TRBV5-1,CASSSGRNTEAFF
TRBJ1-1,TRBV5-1,CASSPLRTDEAFF
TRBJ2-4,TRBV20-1,CSAREVAKNIQYF
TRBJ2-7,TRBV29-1,CSVGRTGGYEQYF
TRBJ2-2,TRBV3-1,CASSHTAGELFF
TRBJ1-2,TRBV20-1,CSARVGEGYTF
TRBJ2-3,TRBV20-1,CSARRAGVTDTQYF
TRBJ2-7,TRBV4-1,CASSQDKTGIYEQYF
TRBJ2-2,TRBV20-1,CSARGLLAGGSAGELFF
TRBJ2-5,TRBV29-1,CSVEDLGGKETQYF
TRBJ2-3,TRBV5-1,CASSSSGGAGDTQYF
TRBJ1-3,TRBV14,CSSSQEGGPSSGNTIYF
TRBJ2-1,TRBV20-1,CSAYRSHEQFF
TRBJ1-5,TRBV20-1,CSAASQIHSNQPQHF
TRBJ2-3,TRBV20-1,CSARTSGVDTQYF
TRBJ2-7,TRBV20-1,CSASGGGFVSYEQYF
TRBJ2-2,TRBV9,CASSVIAGNGELFF
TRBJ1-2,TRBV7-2,CASRENRGRGGYTF
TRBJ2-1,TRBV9,CASSAPTSGVVYNEQFF
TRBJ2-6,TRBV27,CASSPRQGNPSGANVLTF
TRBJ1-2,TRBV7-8,CASSPLGTGGDGYTF
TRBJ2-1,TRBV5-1,CASSPTSGEYNEQFF
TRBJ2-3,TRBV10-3,CAISGASGARTDTQYF
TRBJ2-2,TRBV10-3,CAISGEGTGELFF